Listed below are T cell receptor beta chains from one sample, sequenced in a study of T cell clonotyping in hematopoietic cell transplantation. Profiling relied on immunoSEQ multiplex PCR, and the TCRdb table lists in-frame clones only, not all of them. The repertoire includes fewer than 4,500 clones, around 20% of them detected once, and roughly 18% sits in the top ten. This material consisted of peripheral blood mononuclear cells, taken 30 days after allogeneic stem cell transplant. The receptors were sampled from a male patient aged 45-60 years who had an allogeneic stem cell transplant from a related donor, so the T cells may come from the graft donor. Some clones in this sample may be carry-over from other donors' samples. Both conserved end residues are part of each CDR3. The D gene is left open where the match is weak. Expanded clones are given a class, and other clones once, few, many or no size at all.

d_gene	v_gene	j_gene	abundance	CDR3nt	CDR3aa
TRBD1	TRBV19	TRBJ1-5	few	TGTGCCAGTATGAGACAGGGTTGGAATCAGCCCCAGCATTTT	CASMRQGWNQPQHF
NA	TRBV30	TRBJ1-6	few	TGTGCCTGGAGCAGCGGGGGGGCTTCACCCCTCCACTTT	CAWSSGGASPLHF
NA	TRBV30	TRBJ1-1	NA	TGTGCCTGGAGTACGGGACACGGAGGGGATGAAGCTTTCTTT	CAWSTGHGGDEAFF
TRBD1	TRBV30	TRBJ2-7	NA	TGTGCCTCGGTTCGACAGGGATTCTCCTACGAGCAGTACTTC	CASVRQGFSYEQYF
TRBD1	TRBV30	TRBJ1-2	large	TGTGCCTGGGGACAGGGACAGAACTATGGCTACACCTTC	CAWGQGQNYGYTF
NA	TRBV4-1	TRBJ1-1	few	TGCGCCAGCAGCCAAGATAGCACGGGACCTTTCTTT	CASSQDSTGPFF
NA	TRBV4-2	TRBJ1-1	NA	TGTGCCAGCAGCCCAGGGAGACTTGAAGCTTTCTTT	CASSPGRLEAFF
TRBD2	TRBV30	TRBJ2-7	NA	TGTGCCTGGAGTGTGCGGGCGGGAGGGCCGAGGGAGCAGTACTTC	CAWSVRAGGPREQYF
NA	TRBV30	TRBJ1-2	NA	TGTGCCTGGAGCGCCCAGTCAGGCGGCTACACCTTC	CAWSAQSGGYTF
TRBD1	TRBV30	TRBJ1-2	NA	TGTGCCTCGCCGGGGCAGGGGGATGGCTACACCTTC	CASPGQGDGYTF
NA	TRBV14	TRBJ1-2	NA	TGTGCCAGCAGCCAAAGGACGTATGGCTACACCTTC	CASSQRTYGYTF
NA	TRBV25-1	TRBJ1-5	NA	TGTGCCAGCAGTGGACCAGGGAGTGGTTGGCAGCCCCAGCATTTT	CASSGPGSGWQPQHF
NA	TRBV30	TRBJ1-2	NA	TGTGCCTGGAGTGATGGGCTCTATGGCTACACCTTC	CAWSDGLYGYTF
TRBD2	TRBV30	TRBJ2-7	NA	TGTGCCTGGGGGACTAGCGGACCCCTAGGGGAGCAGTACTTC	CAWGTSGPLGEQYF
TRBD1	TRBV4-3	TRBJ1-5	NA	TGCGCCAGCAGCCAAGGTCCAGGGGGGCAGCCCCAGCATTTT	CASSQGPGGQPQHF
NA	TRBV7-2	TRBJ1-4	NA	TGTGCCAGCAGCGACCCCCCGAATGAAAAACTGTTTTTT	CASSDPPNEKLFF
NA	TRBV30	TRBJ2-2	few	TGTGCCTGGAGTGTACTTTACGGGGAGCTGTTTTTT	CAWSVLYGELFF
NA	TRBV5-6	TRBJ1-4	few	TGTGCCAGCAGCCCAGGAGCAACTAATGAAAAACTGTTTTTT	CASSPGATNEKLFF
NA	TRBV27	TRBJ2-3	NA	TGTGCCAGCAGTTGGCAAGCGAGCACAGATACGCAGTATTTT	CASSWQASTDTQYF
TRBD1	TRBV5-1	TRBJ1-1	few	TGCGCCAGCAGCATGGGGACAGGGGGCTGGGGTACTGAAGCTTTCTTT	CASSMGTGGWGTEAFF
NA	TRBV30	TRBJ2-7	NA	TGTGCCTGGAGTGTTGGCAGTTCCTACGAGCAGTGCTTC	CAWSVGSSYEQCF
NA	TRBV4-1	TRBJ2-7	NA	TGCGCCAGCAGCCAAGATCGGTCAGGGGGGGTCCCCTACGAGCAGTACTTC	CASSQDRSGGVPYEQYF
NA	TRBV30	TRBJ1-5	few	TGTGCCTGGAGCCCTAGAGGGGATAGTCAGCCCCAGCATTTT	CAWSPRGDSQPQHF
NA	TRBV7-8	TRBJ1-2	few	TGTGCCAGCAGCCACCGGACTGATTATGGCTACACCTTC	CASSHRTDYGYTF
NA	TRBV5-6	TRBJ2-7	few	TGTGCCAGCAGCTTGGGGGGAGGGGGCAACGAGCAGTACTTC	CASSLGGGGNEQYF
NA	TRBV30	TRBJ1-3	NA	TGTGCCTGGAGTCCCCACGTTGGAAACACCATATATTTT	CAWSPHVGNTIYF
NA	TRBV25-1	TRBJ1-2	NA	TGTGCCATCTCAGCTGGGGATGGCTACACCTTC	CAISAGDGYTF
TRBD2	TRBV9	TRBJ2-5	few	TGTGCCAGCAGCGTACTGGGAGGGTACCAAGAGACCCAGTACTTC	CASSVLGGYQETQYF
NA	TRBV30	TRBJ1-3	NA	TGTGCCTGGAGCTTATACCCAGGGTCTGGAAACACCATATATTTT	CAWSLYPGSGNTIYF
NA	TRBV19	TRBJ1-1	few	TGTGCCAGTAGTCCCTGGACGGGTAACACTGAAGCTTTCTTT	CASSPWTGNTEAFF
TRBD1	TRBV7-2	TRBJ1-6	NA	TGTGCCAGCAGCTACAGGGGTCGAAATTCACCCCTCCACTTT	CASSYRGRNSPLHF
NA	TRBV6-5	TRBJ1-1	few	TGTGCCAGCAGTTATGGAAATGAAGCTTTCTTT	CASSYGNEAFF
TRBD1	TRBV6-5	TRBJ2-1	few	TGTGCCAGCAGTCCCGGGACAGGGGGCAATGAGCAGTTCTTC	CASSPGTGGNEQFF
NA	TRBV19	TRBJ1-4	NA	TGTGCCAGTAGTGGAGGTCGGGGTGAAAAACTGTTTTTT	CASSGGRGEKLFF
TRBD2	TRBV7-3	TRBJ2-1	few	TGTGCCAGCAGCTCACTGACTAGCGGGGTAGGAAATGAGCAGTTCTTC	CASSSLTSGVGNEQFF